The 32 T cell receptor beta chains below all came from one sample that was sequenced in a study of monozygotic twins with inflammatory bowel disease. No DNA is given; TCRdb re-called the 5' RACE reads and lists each CDR3 protein once. Here the sample table reports some 160,000 distinct CDR3 sequences. Sequencing was carried out using blood. The receptors were gathered from a human donor with ulcerative colitis or Crohn's disease, or a healthy co-twin of an affected twin (not recorded which).

CDR3 sequence reads: CASKGGGNTEAFF. The chain couples TRBV12-3 or TRBV12-4 to TRBJ1-1; TCRdb calls TRBD1, which cannot be checked without DNA. The CDR3 totals 13 residues.

The rearrangement joins TRBV20-1 to TRBJ1-5. The CDR3 spans 17 residues. Germline CDR1 DFQATT, CDR2 SNEGSKA (reference sequence). The CDR3 loop reads CSARKGDGMASNQPQHF.

The chain recombines TRBV4-2 with TRBJ2-2; TCRdb calls TRBD1, which cannot be checked without DNA. The CDR3 contains 15 residues. CDR1 and CDR2 from the germline V gene are LGHNA and YNFKEQ. The CDR3 loop reads CASTLMGGDTGELFF.

CDR3 amino acids: CASSSGFTNTEAFF. The chain links TRBV9 to TRBJ1-1. CDR1 and CDR2 (germline): SGDLS, YYNGEE. The CDR3 runs 14 residues.

The chain joins TRBV7-3 to TRBJ2-6. The germline gives CDR1 SGHTA, CDR2 FQGTGA. The CDR3 length is 13 residues. This CDR3 reads CASRAPGANVLTF.

The genes are TRBV12-3 or TRBV12-4 and TRBJ2-5; TCRdb reports TRBD2, a call that lacks DNA to check it against. The CDR3 runs 14 residues. This CDR3 is CASSFGNKQETQYF.

V gene TRBV3-1 combines with J gene TRBJ2-1; lacking DNA, the TRBD1 call made by TCRdb goes unchecked. From germline, CDR1 is LGHDT and CDR2 YNNKEL (reference sequence). The length of the CDR3 is 15 residues. The CDR3 spells CASSQEGAPYNEQFF.

This chain joins TRBV7-8 and TRBJ2-3; TCRdb returns TRBD1, unconfirmable since there is no DNA. Germline CDR1 is SGHVS and CDR2 is FQNEAQ. There are 19 residues in the CDR3. CDR3 sequence reads: CASSLPGRGWIQSTDTQYF. Variable domain in full (rest from reference TRBV7-8 and TRBJ2-3): GAGVSQSPRYKVAKRGQDVALRCDPISGHVSLFWYQQALGQGPEFLTYFQNEAQLDKSGLPSDRFFAERPEGSVSTLKIQRTQQEDSAVYLCASSLPGRGWIQSTDTQYFGPGTRLTVL.

This chain uses TRBV11-2 with TRBJ2-1; TCRdb's D gene call, TRBD2, goes unchecked for lack of DNA. In germline, CDR1 is SGHAT, CDR2 FQNNGV. CDR3 length equals 16 residues. This CDR3 reads CASSLGLAGSYNEQFF.

The chain carries TRBV9 and TRBJ2-7. Germline lookup yields CDR1 SGDLS and CDR2 YYNGEE. This CDR3 region has 13 residues. CDR3 loop: CASSVGDSYEQYF.

The CDR3 protein is CASSPTGDTQYF. This sequence joins TRBV6-1 and TRBJ2-3; the TRBD1 assignment by TCRdb is unverifiable without DNA. This CDR3 is built from 12 residues. The germline gives CDR1 MNHNS, CDR2 SASEGT.

The chain employs TRBV6-1 and TRBJ2-2. The germline gives CDR1 MNHNS, CDR2 SASEGT. The CDR3 runs 14 residues. CDR3 loop: CASSEFKNTGELFF.

The gene calls are TRBV14 and TRBJ2-5; lacking DNA, the TRBD2 call made by TCRdb goes unchecked. The V gene's germline CDR1 is SGHDN and CDR2 FVKESK. The CDR3 extends over 13 amino acids. The CDR3 is CASDRLGRETQYF.

The rearrangement joins TRBV20-1 to TRBJ2-5. CDR1 is DFQATT and CDR2 is SNEGSKA in the germline V gene (reference sequence). This CDR3 has 13 amino acids. The chain's CDR3 is CSARDSHGETQYF.

V and J are TRBV29-1 and TRBJ2-2. Germline lookup yields CDR1 SQVTM and CDR2 ANQGSEA. CDR3 size: 13 residues. The CDR3 spells CSVELFRTGELFF.

The J gene is TRBJ2-3, the V gene TRBV24-1; checking the TCRdb D call of TRBD2 is not possible without DNA. CDR1 and CDR2 (germline): KGHDR, SFDVKD. The CDR3 runs to 16 residues. CDR3 protein: CATSDPYRLGTDTQYF.

The chain recombines TRBV6-4 with TRBJ1-5; the D call from TCRdb, TRBD1, cannot be confirmed without DNA. This CDR3 has 13 amino acids. CDR1 is MRHNA, CDR2 SNTAGT, per germline. CDR3 region: CASAPGAYQPQHF.

The chain carries TRBV20-1 and TRBJ2-5; the D gene TCRdb calls, TRBD1, cannot be checked with no DNA. There are 14 residues in the CDR3. CDR1 is DFQATT and CDR2 is SNEGSKA in the germline V gene (reference sequence). The CDR3 loop reads CSARDLGRGETQYF.

The V call is TRBV5-1, the J call TRBJ1-2; the TCRdb D gene call, TRBD1, has no DNA to confirm it. Germline V gene data show CDR1 as SGHRS and CDR2 as YFSETQ. This CDR3 is 14 amino acids long. CDR3 sequence reads: CASSLQDSMTGYTF.

The chain combines TRBV10-3 with TRBJ1-1; there is no DNA to check the TCRdb D call of TRBD1. CDR1 and CDR2 (germline): ENHRY, SYGVKD. The CDR3 is 17 amino acids. The CDR3 loop is CAISEIFYRGERPEAFF.

The V call is TRBV20-1, the J call TRBJ1-5; TCRdb picks TRBD1, but there is no DNA to check that call. The germline gives CDR1 DFQATT, CDR2 SNEGSKA (reference sequence). CDR3 length: 15 residues. Here the CDR3 reads CSARVGQGESQPQHF.

V gene TRBV20-1 combines with J gene TRBJ1-2; TCRdb indicates TRBD1, and absent DNA this call remains unverified. The germline CDR1 and CDR2 sequences are DFQATT and SNEGSKA (reference sequence). The CDR3 runs 16 residues. CDR3 protein: CSAGLRGQGFNYGYTF.

V and J are TRBV29-1 and TRBJ1-3. The CDR3 consists of 12 residues. The V gene's germline CDR1 is SQVTM and CDR2 ANQGSEA. The CDR3 protein is CSVGHSGNTIYF.

The V and J genes are TRBV5-1 and TRBJ2-7; as DNA is missing, the TRBD1 call by TCRdb cannot be tested. The CDR3 has 16 amino acids. Germline V gene data show CDR1 as SGHRS and CDR2 as YFSETQ. CDR3 protein: CASSLDWGVGSYEQYF.

J is TRBJ2-1 and V is TRBV15; the D gene TCRdb calls, TRBD2, cannot be checked with no DNA. This CDR3 has 19 amino acids. Germline V lookup: CDR1 LNHNV, CDR2 YYDKDF (reference sequence). This CDR3 is CATSSTRLAGKSSYNEQFF.

This chain connects TRBV12-3 or TRBV12-4 to TRBJ2-3. This CDR3 is 13 amino acids long. The CDR3 region is CASSLEWADTQYF.

The chain combines TRBV2 with TRBJ2-4. The CDR3 is 13 amino acids. Germline V CDR1 and CDR2: SNHLY, FYNNEI. The CDR3 region is CASSESQKNIQYF.

This rearrangement joins TRBV7-3 to TRBJ2-7; the D gene TCRdb calls, TRBD1, cannot be checked with no DNA. The CDR3 loop spans 14 amino acids. CDR1 SGHTA and CDR2 FQGTGA come from the germline V gene. The CDR3 loop reads CASSLQGGVDEQYF.

The gene calls are TRBV7-6 and TRBJ1-6. Germline CDR1 is SGHVS and CDR2 is FNYEAQ. The length of the CDR3 is 15 residues. Here the CDR3 reads CASSLGAGVNSPLHF.

This chain uses TRBV12-3 or TRBV12-4 with TRBJ2-3; as DNA is missing, the TRBD1 call by TCRdb cannot be tested. The CDR3 length is 17 residues. CDR3 residues: CASSLNGGEVFTDTQYF.

The V gene is TRBV7-9, the J gene TRBJ2-1. This CDR3 spans 12 amino acids. Germline CDR1 is SEHNR and CDR2 is FQNEAQ (reference sequence). The CDR3 is CASSARNNEQFF.

The chain carries TRBV29-1 and TRBJ2-7; no DNA is available, so the TRBD1 call from TCRdb remains unchecked. Germline V gives CDR1 SQVTM, CDR2 ANQGSEA. This CDR3 spans 12 amino acids. CDR3 region: CSVVDRAYEQYF.